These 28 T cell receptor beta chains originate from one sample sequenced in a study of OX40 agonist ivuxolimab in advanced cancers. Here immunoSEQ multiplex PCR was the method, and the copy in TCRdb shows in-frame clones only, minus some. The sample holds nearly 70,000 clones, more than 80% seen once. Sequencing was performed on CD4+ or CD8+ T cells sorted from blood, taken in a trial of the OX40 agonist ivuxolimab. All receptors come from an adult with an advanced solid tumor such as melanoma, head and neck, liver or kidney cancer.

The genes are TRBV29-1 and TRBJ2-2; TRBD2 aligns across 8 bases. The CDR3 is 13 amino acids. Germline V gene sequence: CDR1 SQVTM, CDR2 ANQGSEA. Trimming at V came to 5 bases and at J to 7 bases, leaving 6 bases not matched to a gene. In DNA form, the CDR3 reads TGCAGCGTTATTCCGGGGGGGAACGGGGAGCTGTTTTTT. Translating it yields CSVIPGGNGELFF.

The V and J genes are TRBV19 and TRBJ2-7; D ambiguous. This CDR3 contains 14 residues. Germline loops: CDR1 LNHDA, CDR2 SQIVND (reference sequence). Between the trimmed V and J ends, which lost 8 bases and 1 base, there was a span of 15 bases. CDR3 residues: CASGSPTASYEQYF. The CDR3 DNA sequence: TGTGCCAGTGGCTCTCCCACCGCATCCTACGAGCAGTACTTC.

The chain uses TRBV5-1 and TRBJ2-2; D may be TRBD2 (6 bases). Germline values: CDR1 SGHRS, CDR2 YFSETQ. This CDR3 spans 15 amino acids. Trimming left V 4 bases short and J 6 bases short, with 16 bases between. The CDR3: CASSRVTGDPGELFF. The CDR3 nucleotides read TGCGCCAGCAGCCGGGTAACGGGGGATCCCGGGGAGCTGTTTTTT.

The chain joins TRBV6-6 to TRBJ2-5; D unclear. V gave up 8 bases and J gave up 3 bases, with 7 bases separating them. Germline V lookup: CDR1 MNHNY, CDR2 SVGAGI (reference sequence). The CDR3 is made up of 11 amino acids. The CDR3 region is CASESKETQYF. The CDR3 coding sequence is TGTGCCAGCGAGTCAAAAGAGACCCAGTACTTC.

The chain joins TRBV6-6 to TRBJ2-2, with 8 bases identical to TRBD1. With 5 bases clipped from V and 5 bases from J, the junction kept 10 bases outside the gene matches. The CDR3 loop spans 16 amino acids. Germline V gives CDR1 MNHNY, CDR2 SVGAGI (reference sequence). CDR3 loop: CASSPGTGPGTGELFF. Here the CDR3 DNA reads TGTGCCAGCAGTCCCGGGACAGGCCCAGGGACCGGGGAGCTGTTTTTT.

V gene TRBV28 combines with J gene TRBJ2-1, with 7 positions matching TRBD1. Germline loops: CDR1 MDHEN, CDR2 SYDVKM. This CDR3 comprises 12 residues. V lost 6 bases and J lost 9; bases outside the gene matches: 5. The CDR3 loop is CASRTQGLEQFF. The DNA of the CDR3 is TGTGCCAGCAGGACACAGGGGCTTGAGCAGTTCTTC. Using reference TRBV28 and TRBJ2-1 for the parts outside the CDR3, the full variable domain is DVKVTQSSRYLVKRTGEKVFLECVQDMDHENMFWYRQDPGLGLRLIYFSYDVKMKEKGDIPEGYSVSREKKERFSLILESASTNQTSMYLCASRTQGLEQFFGPGTRLTVL.

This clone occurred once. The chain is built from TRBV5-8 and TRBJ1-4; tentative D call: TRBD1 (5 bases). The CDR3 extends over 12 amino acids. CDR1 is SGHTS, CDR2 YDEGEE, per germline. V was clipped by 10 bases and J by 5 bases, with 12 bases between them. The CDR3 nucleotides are TGTGCCGGACAACGGAGAAATGAAAAACTGTTTTTT. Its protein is CAGQRRNEKLFF. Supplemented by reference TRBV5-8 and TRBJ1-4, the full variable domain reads EAGVTQSPTHLIKTRGQQATLRCSPISGHTSVYWYQQALGLGLQFLLWYDEGEERNRGNFPPRFSGRQFPNYSSELNVNALELEDSALYLCAGQRRNEKLFFGSGTQLSVL.

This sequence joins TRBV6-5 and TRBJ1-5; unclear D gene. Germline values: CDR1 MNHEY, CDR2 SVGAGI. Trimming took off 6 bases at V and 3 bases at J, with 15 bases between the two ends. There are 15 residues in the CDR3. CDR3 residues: CASSPTDRYNQPQHF. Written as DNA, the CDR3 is TGTGCCAGCAGCCCCACAGACCGATACAATCAGCCCCAGCATTTT.

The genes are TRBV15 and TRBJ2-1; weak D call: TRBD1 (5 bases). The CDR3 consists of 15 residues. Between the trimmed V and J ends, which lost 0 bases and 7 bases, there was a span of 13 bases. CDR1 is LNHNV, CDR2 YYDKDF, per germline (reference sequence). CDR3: CATSREGDRSNEQFF. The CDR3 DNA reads TGTGCCACCAGCAGAGAGGGCGACAGATCTAATGAGCAGTTCTTC. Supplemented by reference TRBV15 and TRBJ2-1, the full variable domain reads DAMVIQNPRYQVTQFGKPVTLSCSQTLNHNVMYWYQQKSSQAPKLLFHYYDKDFNNEADTPDNFQSRRPNTSFCFLDIRSPGLGDTAMYLCATSREGDRSNEQFFGPGTRLTVL.

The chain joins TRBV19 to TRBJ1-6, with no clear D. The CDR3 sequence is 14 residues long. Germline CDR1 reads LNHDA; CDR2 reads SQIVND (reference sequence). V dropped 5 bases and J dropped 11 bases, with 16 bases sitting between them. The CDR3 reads CASSPPTPVAPLHF. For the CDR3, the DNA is TGTGCCAGTAGTCCCCCAACTCCCGTTGCACCCCTCCACTTT.

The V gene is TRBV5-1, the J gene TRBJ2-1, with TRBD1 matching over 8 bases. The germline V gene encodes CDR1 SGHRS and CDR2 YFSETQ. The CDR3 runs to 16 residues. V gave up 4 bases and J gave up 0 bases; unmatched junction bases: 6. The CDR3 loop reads CASSPEGTGSYNEQFF. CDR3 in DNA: TGCGCCAGCAGCCCGGAGGGGACAGGCTCCTACAATGAGCAGTTCTTC.

CDR3 nucleotides: TGTGCCAGCTCCCGTCAGGAGGCCGGGAACAATGAGCAGTTCTTC. This gives the protein CASSRQEAGNNEQFF. J is TRBJ2-1 and V is TRBV18; perhaps TRBD2 as D (5 bases). V was trimmed by 6 bases and J by 5 bases, leaving 17 bases between them. CDR1 and CDR2 (germline): KGHSH, LQKENI. The CDR3 is 15 amino acids.

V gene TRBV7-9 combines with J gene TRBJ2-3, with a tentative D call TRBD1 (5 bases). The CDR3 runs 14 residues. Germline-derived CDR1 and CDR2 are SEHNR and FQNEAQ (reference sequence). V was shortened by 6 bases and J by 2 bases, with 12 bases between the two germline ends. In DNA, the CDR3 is TGTGCCAGCAGGTCGGACATTCCCACAGATACGCAGTATTTT. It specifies CASRSDIPTDTQYF.

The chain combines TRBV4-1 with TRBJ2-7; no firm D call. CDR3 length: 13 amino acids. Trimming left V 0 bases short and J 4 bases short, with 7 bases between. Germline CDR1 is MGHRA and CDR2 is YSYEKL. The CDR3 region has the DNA TGCGCCAGCAGCCAAGAATGGGGATACGAGCAGTACTTC. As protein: CASSQEWGYEQYF.

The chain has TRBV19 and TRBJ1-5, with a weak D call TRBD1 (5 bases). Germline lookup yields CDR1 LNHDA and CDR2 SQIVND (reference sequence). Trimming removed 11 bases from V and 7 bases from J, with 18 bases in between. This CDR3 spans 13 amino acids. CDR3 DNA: TGTGCCGGGGGGGGAGTGGGTAACCAGCCCCAGCATTTT. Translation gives CAGGGVGNQPQHF.

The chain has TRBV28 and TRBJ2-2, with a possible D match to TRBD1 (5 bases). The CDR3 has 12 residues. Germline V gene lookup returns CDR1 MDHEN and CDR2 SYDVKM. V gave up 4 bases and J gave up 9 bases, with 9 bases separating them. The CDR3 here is CASSSQVWELFF. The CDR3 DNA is TGTGCCAGCAGTTCACAGGTTTGGGAGCTGTTTTTT.

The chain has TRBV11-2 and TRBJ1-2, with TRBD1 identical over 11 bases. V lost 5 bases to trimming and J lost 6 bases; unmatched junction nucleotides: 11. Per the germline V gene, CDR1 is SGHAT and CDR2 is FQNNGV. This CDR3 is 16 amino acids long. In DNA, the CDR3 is TGTGCCAGCAGCCCTAGCTTGGGACAGGGGGAAGATGGCTACACCTTC. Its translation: CASSPSLGQGEDGYTF.

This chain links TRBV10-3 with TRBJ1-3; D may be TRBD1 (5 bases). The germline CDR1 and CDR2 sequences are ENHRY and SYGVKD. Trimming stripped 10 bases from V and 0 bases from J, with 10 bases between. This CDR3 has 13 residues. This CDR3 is CATRQNSGNTIYF. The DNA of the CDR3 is TGTGCCACCCGACAGAACTCTGGAAACACCATATATTTT.

In DNA, the CDR3 is TGTGCCACCAGCAGATTCAGCGGGGGGGCGACCCAGTACTTC. Translation: CATSRFSGGATQYF. The chain combines TRBV15 with TRBJ2-5; 10 nucleotides agree with TRBD2. V shed 2 bases, J shed 7 bases, and the junction held 4 bases outside the gene matches. In germline, CDR1 is LNHNV, CDR2 YYDKDF (reference sequence). The CDR3 runs 14 residues.

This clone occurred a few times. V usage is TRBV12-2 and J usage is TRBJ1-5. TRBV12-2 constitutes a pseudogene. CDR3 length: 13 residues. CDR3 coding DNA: TGTGCAAGTCGCTTAGCGAGTTATCAGCCCCAGCATTTT. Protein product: CASRLASYQPQHF.

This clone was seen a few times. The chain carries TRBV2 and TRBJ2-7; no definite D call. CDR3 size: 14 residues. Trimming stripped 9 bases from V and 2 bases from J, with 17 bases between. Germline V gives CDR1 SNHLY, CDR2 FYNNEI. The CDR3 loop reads CASFGVLGPYEQYF. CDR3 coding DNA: TGTGCCAGTTTCGGCGTCCTCGGGCCCTACGAGCAGTACTTC.

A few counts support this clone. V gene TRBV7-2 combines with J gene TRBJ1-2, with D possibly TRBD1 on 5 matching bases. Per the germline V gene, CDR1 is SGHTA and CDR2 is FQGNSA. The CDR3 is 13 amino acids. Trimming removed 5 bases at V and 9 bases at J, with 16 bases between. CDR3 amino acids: CASSPLGGVSYTF. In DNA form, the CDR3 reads TGTGCCAGCAGCCCGCTGGGGGGTGTAAGCTACACCTTC.

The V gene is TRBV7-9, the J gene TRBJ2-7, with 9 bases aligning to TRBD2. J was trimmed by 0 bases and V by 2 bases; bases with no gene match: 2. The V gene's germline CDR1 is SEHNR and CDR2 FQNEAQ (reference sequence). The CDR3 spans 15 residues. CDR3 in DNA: TGTGCCAGCAGCTTACTAGCGGGGAACTCCTACGAGCAGTACTTC. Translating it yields CASSLLAGNSYEQYF.

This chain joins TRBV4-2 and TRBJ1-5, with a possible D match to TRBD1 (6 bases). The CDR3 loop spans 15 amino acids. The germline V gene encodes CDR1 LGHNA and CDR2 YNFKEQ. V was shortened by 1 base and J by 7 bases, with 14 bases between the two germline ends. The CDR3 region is CASSQARQEKQPQHF. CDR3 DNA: TGTGCCAGCAGCCAAGCTCGACAGGAGAAGCAGCCCCAGCATTTT.

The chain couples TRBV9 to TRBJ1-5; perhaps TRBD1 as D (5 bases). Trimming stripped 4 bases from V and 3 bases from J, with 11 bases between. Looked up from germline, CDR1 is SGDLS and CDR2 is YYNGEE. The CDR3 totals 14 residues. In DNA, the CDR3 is TGTGCCAGCAGCCGAGACAGCCCCAATCAGCCCCAGCATTTT. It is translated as CASSRDSPNQPQHF.

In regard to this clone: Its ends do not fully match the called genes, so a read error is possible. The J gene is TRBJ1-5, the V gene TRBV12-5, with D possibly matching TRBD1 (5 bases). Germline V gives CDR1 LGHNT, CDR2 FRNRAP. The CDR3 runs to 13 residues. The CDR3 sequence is CASGGDGLQAQHF. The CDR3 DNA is TGTGCTAGTGGTGGGGACGGGCTTCAGGCCCAGCATTTT.

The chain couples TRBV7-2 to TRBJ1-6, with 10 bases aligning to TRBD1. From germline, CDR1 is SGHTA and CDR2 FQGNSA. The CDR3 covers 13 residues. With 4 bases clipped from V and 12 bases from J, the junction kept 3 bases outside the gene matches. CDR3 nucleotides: TGTGCCAGCAGCTCCCGGGACAGGGGACCCCTCCACTTT. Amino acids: CASSSRDRGPLHF.

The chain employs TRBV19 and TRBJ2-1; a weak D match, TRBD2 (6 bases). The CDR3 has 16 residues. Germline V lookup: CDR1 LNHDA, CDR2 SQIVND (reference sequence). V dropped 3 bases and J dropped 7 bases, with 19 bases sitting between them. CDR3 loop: CASSIPSRGATNEQFF. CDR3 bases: TGTGCCAGTAGTATCCCGTCCCGCGGGGCTACTAATGAGCAGTTCTTC.